The rows below give T cell receptor beta chains drawn from one sample of a study of Ad26.COV2.S vaccination and SARS-CoV-2 variants. Sequencing used immunoSEQ multiplex PCR; TCRdb keeps in-frame clones, though not all of them. The data contain 250,000 or so clones, around 85% of them singletons. Source: peripheral blood, taken in a trial of Ad26.COV2.S vaccine versus placebo. The source of these receptors is a person between 18 and 65 years old who received the Ad26.COV2.S COVID-19 vaccine or a placebo. CDR3s include the opening cysteine and the closing phenylalanine or tryptophan. A D gene is named only where the DNA matches it firmly. Some rows have no size entry. The others give once, few or many, or a class for an expanded clone.

j_gene | d_gene | v_gene | abundance | CDR3aa | CDR3nt
TRBJ1-5 | NA | TRBV24-1 | NA | CATSDRLNQPQHF | TGTGCCACCAGTGATCGGTTAAATCAGCCCCAGCATTTT
TRBJ2-1 | TRBD1 | TRBV27 | NA | CASSFGAGGYNEQFF | TGTGCCAGCAGTTTCGGGGCAGGGGGCTATAATGAGCAGTTCTTC
TRBJ2-5 | TRBD2 | TRBV5-8 | NA | CASSGRTSGKETQYF | TGTGCCAGCAGCGGGAGGACTAGCGGGAAAGAGACCCAGTACTTC
TRBJ2-6 | NA | TRBV7-2 | NA | CASSFSSSGANVLTF | TGTGCCAGCAGCTTCTCTAGCTCTGGGGCCAACGTCCTGACTTTC
TRBJ2-2 | NA | TRBV7-9 | NA | CASRVGTGELFF | TGTGCCAGCAGGGTAGGCACCGGGGAGCTGTTTTTT
TRBJ2-7 | TRBD2 | TRBV18 | NA | CASHRAGGPDEQYF | TGTGCCAGCCACCGGGCGGGGGGGCCGGACGAGCAGTACTTC
TRBJ2-5 | NA | TRBV10-3 | NA | CAIRGDRTAQETQYF | TGTGCCATCAGGGGGGATCGGACGGCCCAAGAGACCCAGTACTTC
TRBJ1-1 | NA | TRBV4-2 | once | CASSQDLGIGTEAFF | TGTGCCAGCAGCCAAGACCTGGGGATTGGCACTGAAGCTTTCTTT
TRBJ1-1 | NA | TRBV5-6 | NA | CASSLVRTNTEAFF | TGTGCCAGCAGCTTGGTGCGGACGAACACTGAAGCTTTCTTT
TRBJ2-2 | NA | TRBV18 | NA | CASSPTGLAGELFF | TGTGCCAGCTCACCAACAGGGTTGGCCGGGGAGCTGTTTTTT
TRBJ1-4 | NA | TRBV7-8 | NA | CASTLIGGPVANEKLFF | TGTGCCAGCACCCTAATCGGGGGCCCGGTTGCGAATGAAAAACTGTTTTTT
TRBJ1-2 | NA | TRBV7-2 | NA | CASSLVPGTLSYGYTF | TGTGCCAGCAGCTTAGTCCCCGGGACACTCTCCTATGGCTACACCTTC
TRBJ1-4 | NA | TRBV18 | NA | CASSLDARQYEKLFF | TGTGCCAGCTCACTCGACGCCCGACAGTACGAAAAACTGTTTTTT
TRBJ1-5 | TRBD1 | TRBV7-7 | once | CASSSRTGDPVACQPQHF | TGTGCTAGCAGCTCTAGGACAGGGGATCCAGTAGCTTGTCAGCCCCAGCATTTT
TRBJ1-5 | NA | TRBV30 | once | CAWSGGQGQPQHF | TGTGCCTGGAGTGGGGGACAAGGTCAGCCCCAGCATTTT
TRBJ1-5 | NA | TRBV4-3 | NA | CASSQDVGGNQPQHF | TGCGCCAGCAGCCAAGATGTAGGCGGCAATCAGCCCCAGCATTTT
TRBJ1-3 | TRBD1 | TRBV7-2 | NA | CASSSGQRLGNTIYF | TGTGCCAGCAGCTCGGGACAGAGACTAGGAAACACCATATATTTT
TRBJ1-3 | NA | TRBV6-5 | NA | CASRSEGDTIYF | TGTGCCAGCAGATCGGAGGGGGACACCATATATTTT
TRBJ2-3 | NA | TRBV4-1 | NA | CASSQDWGEAQYF | TGCGCCAGCAGCCAAGATTGGGGGGAGGCCCAGTATTTT
TRBJ2-2 | NA | TRBV7-9 | NA | CASSLAPPALTSTGELFF | TGTGCCAGCAGCTTAGCTCCCCCAGCATTGACATCCACCGGGGAGCTGTTTTTT
TRBJ2-5 | TRBD2 | TRBV29-1 | NA | CSDRTSGMETQYF | TGCAGCGACCGGACTAGCGGGATGGAGACCCAGTACTTC
TRBJ1-1 | NA | TRBV5-5 | NA | CASSLLGSLEAFF | TGTGCCAGCAGCTTGTTAGGGTCCCTAGAAGCTTTCTTT
TRBJ1-2 | NA | TRBV5-1 | NA | CASSLSSLYGYTF | TGCGCCAGCAGCCTATCTTCCCTCTATGGCTACACCTTC
TRBJ2-3 | NA | TRBV6-2/TRBV6-3 | NA | CASTPLAKGTDTQYF | TGTGCCAGCACCCCCCTAGCGAAGGGCACAGATACGCAGTATTTT